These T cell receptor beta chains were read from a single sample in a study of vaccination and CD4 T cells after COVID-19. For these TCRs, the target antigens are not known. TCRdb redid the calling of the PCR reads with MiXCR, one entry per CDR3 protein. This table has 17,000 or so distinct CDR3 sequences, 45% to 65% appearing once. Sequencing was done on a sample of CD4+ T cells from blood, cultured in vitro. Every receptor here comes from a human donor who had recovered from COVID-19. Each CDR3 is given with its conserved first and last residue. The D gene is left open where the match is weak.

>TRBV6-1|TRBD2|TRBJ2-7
CASSLAGAGEQYF
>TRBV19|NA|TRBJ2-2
CASSIASANTGELFF
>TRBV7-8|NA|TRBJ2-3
CASSLTAAPRTQYF
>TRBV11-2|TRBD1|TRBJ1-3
CASSYGTAGNTIYF
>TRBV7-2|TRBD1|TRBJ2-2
CASSFIVMGTGSTGELFF
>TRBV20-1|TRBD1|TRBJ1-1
CSVRQGGDPLGTEAFF
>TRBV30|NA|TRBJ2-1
CAWRGPDLEQFF
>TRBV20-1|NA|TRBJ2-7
CSATDTAEQYF
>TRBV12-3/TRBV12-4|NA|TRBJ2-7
CASSLAAGVFYEQYF
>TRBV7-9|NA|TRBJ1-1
CASSPNMNTEAFF
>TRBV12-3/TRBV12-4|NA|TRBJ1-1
CASSFSVRGATEAFF
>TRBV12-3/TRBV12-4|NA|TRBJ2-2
CASSLSELGELFF
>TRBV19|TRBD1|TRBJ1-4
CASKVLDRESEKLFF
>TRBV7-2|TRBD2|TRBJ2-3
CASSWTSGRTDTQYF
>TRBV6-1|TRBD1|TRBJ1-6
CASRPRQGVNPPLHF